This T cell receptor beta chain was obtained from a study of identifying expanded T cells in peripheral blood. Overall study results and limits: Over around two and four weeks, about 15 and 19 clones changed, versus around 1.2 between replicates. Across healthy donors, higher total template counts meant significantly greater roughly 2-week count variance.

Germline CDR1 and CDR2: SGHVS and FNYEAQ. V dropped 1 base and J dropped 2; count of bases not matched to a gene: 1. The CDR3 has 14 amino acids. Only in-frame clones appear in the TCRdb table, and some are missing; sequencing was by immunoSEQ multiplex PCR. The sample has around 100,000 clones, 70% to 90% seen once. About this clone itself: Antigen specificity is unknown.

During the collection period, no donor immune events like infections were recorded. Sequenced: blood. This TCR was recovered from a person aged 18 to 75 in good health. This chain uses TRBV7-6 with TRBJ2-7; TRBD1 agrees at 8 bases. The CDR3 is CASSLGTGPYEQYF. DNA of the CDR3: TGTGCCAGCAGCTTAGGGACAGGGCCCTACGAGCAGTACTTC.